This TCR beta chain was observed in a study of blood T cell repertoires in COVID-19. Study-wide background: The United States, Italy and Spain were the sources of the acute and convalescent COVID-19 samples. The cDNA or gDNA used as material had been derived from T cells, B-cell-depleted T cells, or PBMCs.

In the original analysis: Estimated nucleated cell counts came from reference gene primer amplification. Sequenced by immunoSEQ multiplex PCR; TCRdb stores in-frame clones only, minus some. V and J calls and clone size are those listed in that table; D and trimming were worked out from the DNA. The sample contains around 92,000 clones, about 86% of which appear only once. Germline values: CDR1 SGDLS, CDR2 YYNGEE. Trimming took 4 bases from V and 7 from J, leaving 16 bases between them. The CDR3 extends over 14 amino acids. Sequenced sample: peripheral blood. V is TRBV9 and J is TRBJ2-3, with a tentative D call TRBD1 (6 bases). The sequence derives from a woman aged 55-69 years in a cohort sampled during active or convalescent COVID-19. CDR3 bases: TGTGCCAGCAGCCCAGGGGACATCAGGAATACGCAGTATTTT. It yields the protein CASSPGDIRNTQYF.